Below are 28 T cell receptor beta chains sequenced from a single sample in a study of T cell repertoires in cytomegalovirus infection. TCRdb used MiXCR to reprocess the reads, holding one entry per CDR3 protein. The profile covers around 740,000 distinct CDR3 sequences, with about 40% appearing a single time and roughly 2.9% taken by the ten largest. Sequences were obtained from PBMCs. These receptors originate from a human donor in good health (CMV status not recorded). Some clones in this sample may be carry-over from other donors' samples.

The V and J genes are TRBV20-1 and TRBJ2-7, with no clear D. Looked up from germline, CDR1 is DFQATT and CDR2 is SNEGSKA (reference sequence). The CDR3 is 13 amino acids. The V end lost 1 base, the J end lost 4 bases, and 11 bases lay between the germline ends. CDR3 in amino acids: CSARGNTKYEQYF. Here the CDR3 DNA reads TGCAGTGCTAGAGGAAACACGAAATACGAGCAGTACTTC.

This clonotype came up many times. V and J are TRBV7-8 and TRBJ2-5; D is possibly TRBD2 (6 bases). V lost 8 bases and J lost 5, with 15 bases in between. Germline-derived CDR1 and CDR2 are SGHVS and FQNEAQ. The CDR3 sequence is 13 residues long. CDR3 region: CASRPLAGETQYF. CDR3 DNA: TGTGCCAGCCGCCCACTAGCCGGGGAGACCCAGTACTTC.

This chain links TRBV2 with TRBJ1-1; the match to TRBD1 covers 7 bases. This CDR3 region has 14 residues. Germline V lookup: CDR1 SNHLY, CDR2 FYNNEI. The V segment lost 7 bases and the J segment 3 bases; nucleotides outside the gene matches: 8. Here the CDR3 DNA reads TGTGCCAGCAACAGGGGCACAGGGTACACTGAAGCTTTCTTT. It translates to CASNRGTGYTEAFF.

This sequence joins TRBV5-5 and TRBJ2-1; 8 nucleotides align to TRBD1. The CDR3 totals 14 residues. Trimming removed 3 bases from V and 8 bases from J; junction bases left unmatched: 7. CDR1 SGHKS and CDR2 YYEKEE come from the germline V gene (reference sequence). The CDR3 loop reads CASSWWTGRHEQFF. The CDR3 DNA reads TGTGCCAGCAGCTGGTGGACAGGGCGCCATGAGCAGTTCTTC. The variable domain in full, completed from reference TRBV5-5 and TRBJ2-1, reads DAGVTQSPTHLIKTRGQQVTLRCSPISGHKSVSWYQQVLGQGPQFIFQYYEKEERGRGNFPDRFSARQFPNYSSELNVNALLLGDSALYLCASSWWTGRHEQFFGPGTRLTVL.

This clonotype has a handful of counts. The gene calls are TRBV20-1 and TRBJ1-2; D gene ambiguous. V was shortened by 3 bases and J by 8 bases, with 10 bases between the two germline ends. This CDR3 is 11 amino acids long. CDR1 and CDR2 from the germline V gene are DFQATT and SNEGSKA (reference sequence). DNA of the CDR3: TGCAGTGCTAGGGAAATTGGAGGCTACACCTTC. This gives the protein CSAREIGGYTF.

This clonotype was recorded a few times. The chain joins TRBV5-6 to TRBJ2-7; tentatively, D is TRBD2 (6 bases). The length of the CDR3 is 13 residues. V lost 4 bases to trimming and J lost 3 bases, with 11 bases between them. Germline assignment: CDR1 SGHDT and CDR2 YYEEEE. The CDR3 sequence is CASSPIAVYEQYF. For the CDR3, the DNA is TGTGCCAGCAGCCCAATAGCGGTCTACGAGCAGTACTTC. The full variable domain, in which reference TRBV5-6 and TRBJ2-7 provide the parts outside the CDR3, is DAGVTQSPTHLIKTRGQQVTLRCSPKSGHDTVSWYQQALGQGPQFIFQYYEEEERQRGNFPDRFSGHQFPNYSSELNVNALLLGDSALYLCASSPIAVYEQYFGPGTRLTVT.

At least ten counts were recorded for this clonotype. The chain recombines TRBV7-8 with TRBJ1-3; the D gene is possibly TRBD1 (5 bases). Germline V gene sequence: CDR1 SGHVS, CDR2 FQNEAQ. The CDR3 is 15 residues long. Between the trimmed V and J ends, which lost 2 bases and 2 bases, there was a span of 10 bases. The CDR3 DNA is TGTGCCAGCAGCTTACAGTTAGGGGCTGGAAACACCATATATTTT. It translates to CASSLQLGAGNTIYF.

This clonotype was counted between two and nine times. The chain couples TRBV6-4 to TRBJ1-5, with D perhaps matching TRBD1 (5 bases). Trimming pared 0 bases from V and 2 bases from J, leaving 14 bases between. The CDR3 consists of 17 residues. Germline V gives CDR1 MRHNA, CDR2 SNTAGT. CDR3 loop: CASSDSKTVTGNQPQHF. The DNA of the CDR3 is TGTGCCAGCAGTGACTCGAAGACAGTAACGGGCAATCAGCCCCAGCATTTT.

Ten or more counts support this clonotype. The DNA of the CDR3 is TGTGCCAGCAAACGGGGGACCACACTTGGTGAGCAGTTCTTC. This codes for CASKRGTTLGEQFF. This rearrangement joins TRBV28 to TRBJ2-1, with D tentatively TRBD2 (6 bases). The V gene's germline CDR1 is MDHEN and CDR2 SYDVKM. This CDR3 contains 14 residues. V shed 7 bases and J shed 9 bases, with 19 bases lying between them. Full variable domain (missing parts from reference TRBV28 and TRBJ2-1): DVKVTQSSRYLVKRTGEKVFLECVQDMDHENMFWYRQDPGLGLRLIYFSYDVKMKEKGDIPEGYSVSREKKERFSLILESASTNQTSMYLCASKRGTTLGEQFFGPGTRLTVL.

The rearrangement joins TRBV10-3 to TRBJ1-5; TRBD1 might be the D (6 bases). Germline V CDR1 and CDR2: ENHRY, SYGVKD. The CDR3 length is 13 residues. Here the CDR3 DNA reads TGTGCTTCAGAGGGGGGGTCGGGTCAGCCCCAGCATTTT. It codes for CASEGGSGQPQHF.

The table lists this clonotype with a few counts. This chain uses TRBV27 with TRBJ2-7; D possibly corresponds to TRBD2 (6 bases). The germline V and J ends were trimmed by 10 bases and 7 bases, with 11 bases remaining between them. Germline CDR1 reads MNHEY; CDR2 reads SMNVEV (reference sequence). This CDR3 has 10 amino acids. The DNA of the CDR3 is TGTGCCACCGGGGCGGGGGAGCAGTACTTC. It is translated as CATGAGEQYF.

The gene calls are TRBV6-5 and TRBJ1-1, with 8 bases matching TRBD1. CDR3 length: 15 residues. Germline V lookup: CDR1 MNHEY, CDR2 SVGAGI. J lost 2 bases, V lost 2 bases, and 4 bases had no gene match. The DNA of the CDR3 is TGTGCCAGCAGTTACCAGGGACAGGCTAACACTGAAGCTTTCTTT. Translated, it gives CASSYQGQANTEAFF.

The sample holds many counts of this clonotype. The chain combines TRBV6-5 with TRBJ1-5, with 8 bases that match TRBD1. Germline V lookup: CDR1 MNHEY, CDR2 SVGAGI. The CDR3 runs to 14 residues. Trimming removed 6 bases from V and 6 bases from J; junction bases left unmatched: 7. CDR3: CASSTGTGGQPQHF. For the CDR3, the DNA is TGTGCCAGCAGCACTGGGACAGGTGGTCAGCCCCAGCATTTT.

This chain links TRBV15 with TRBJ1-2, with D unresolved. The CDR3 is 14 amino acids. CDR1 and CDR2 from the germline V gene are LNHNV and YYDKDF (reference sequence). Between the trimmed V and J ends, which lost 0 bases and 3 bases, there was a span of 8 bases. The CDR3 loop is CATSRETGYYGYTF. In DNA form, the CDR3 reads TGTGCCACCAGCAGAGAAACCGGGTACTATGGCTACACCTTC.

The chain is built from TRBV3-1 and TRBJ2-6, with 8 nucleotides matching TRBD2. With 4 bases clipped from V and 2 bases from J, the junction kept 7 bases outside the gene matches. From germline, CDR1 is LGHDT and CDR2 YNNKEL (reference sequence). The CDR3 consists of 17 residues. The CDR3 region has the DNA TGTGCCAGCAGCCTCCGAAGCGGGGGCGCTGGGGCCAACGTCCTGACTTTC. As protein: CASSLRSGGAGANVLTF.

The CDR3 DNA reads TGTGCCAGCAGTGCAGGGGGCTTTGGCTACACCTTC. The encoded protein is CASSAGGFGYTF. The chain recombines TRBV2 with TRBJ1-2; 8 bases are shared with TRBD1. Germline values: CDR1 SNHLY, CDR2 FYNNEI. V lost 4 bases to trimming and J lost 7 bases; unmatched junction nucleotides: 2. The CDR3 runs to 12 residues.

This clonotype was observed a single time. A read error is possible here, since a much larger clone lies one base away. This rearrangement joins TRBV5-5 to TRBJ1-2, with D maybe TRBD1 (6 bases). Germline CDR1 and CDR2: SGHKS and YYEKEE (reference sequence). This CDR3 comprises 14 residues. The CDR3, as DNA: TGTGCCAGCAGCCCCCAGGGGAACAACTATTGCTACACCTTC. The encoded protein is CASSPQGNNYCYTF.

Of note for this clonotype: The junction departs from germline at one end; a sequencing error may be responsible. CDR3 nucleotide sequence: TGTTCCAGCAGCTTTAGTCCCCCCGACAGAAACTATGGCTACACCTTC. This sequence encodes CSSSFSPPDRNYGYTF. V gene TRBV11-2 combines with J gene TRBJ1-2; possibly TRBD1 for D (5 bases). The CDR3 extends over 16 amino acids. Per germline, CDR1 SGHAT and CDR2 FQNNGV.

This chain connects TRBV5-1 to TRBJ1-2, with TRBD1 identical over 11 bases. The trim removed 5 bases at V and 6 bases at J, leaving 9 bases unmatched. From germline, CDR1 is SGHRS and CDR2 YFSETQ. This CDR3 spans 15 amino acids. This CDR3 reads CASSPGQGAPNGYTF. CDR3 DNA: TGCGCCAGCAGTCCTGGACAGGGGGCTCCTAATGGCTACACCTTC.

The V gene is TRBV10-3, the J gene TRBJ2-7, with 9 bases fitting TRBD1. V was pared by 6 bases and J by 0 bases, with 3 bases of the junction left unmatched. The germline V gene has CDR1 ENHRY and CDR2 SYGVKD. The CDR3 runs to 14 residues. CDR3 loop: CAIRGQGSSYEQYF. CDR3 DNA: TGTGCCATCAGAGGACAGGGGAGCTCCTACGAGCAGTACTTC.

This chain uses TRBV10-3 with TRBJ1-1; D uncertain. The CDR3 has 14 amino acids. The V gene's germline CDR1 is ENHRY and CDR2 SYGVKD. Trimming removed 6 bases from V and 0 bases from J, with 11 bases in between. CDR3 protein: CAIRLTAMNTEAFF. CDR3 nucleotide sequence: TGTGCCATCAGACTTACAGCCATGAACACTGAAGCTTTCTTT.

This clonotype turned up a few times. The V call is TRBV11-2, the J call TRBJ2-1, with 10 nucleotides matching TRBD2. The CDR3 has 14 amino acids. In germline, CDR1 is SGHAT, CDR2 FQNNGV. Trimming at V came to 6 bases and at J to 9 bases, leaving 8 bases not matched to a gene. Written as DNA, the CDR3 is TGTGCCAGCAGAGAAGCGGGGGGGCCGGGTGAGCAGTTCTTC. Protein product: CASREAGGPGEQFF.

V usage is TRBV20-1 and J usage is TRBJ2-2, with a tentative D call TRBD1 (6 bases). V shed 2 bases and J shed 1 base, with 14 bases lying between them. The V gene's germline CDR1 is DFQATT and CDR2 SNEGSKA (reference sequence). This CDR3 spans 16 amino acids. CDR3 sequence: CSARLPGALNTGELFF. The CDR3 coding sequence is TGCAGTGCTAGATTACCAGGGGCTCTGAACACCGGGGAGCTGTTTTTT.

This clonotype was seen a single time. The V and J genes are TRBV10-3 and TRBJ2-5, with D tentatively TRBD1 (5 bases). The CDR3 sequence is 14 residues long. Germline assignment: CDR1 ENHRY and CDR2 SYGVKD. The V end lost 3 bases, the J end lost 4 bases, and 12 bases lay between the germline ends. CDR3 bases: TGTGCCATCAGTGAAGGACAAACCGGAGAGACCCAGTACTTC. Translation gives CAISEGQTGETQYF.

The gene calls are TRBV7-3 and TRBJ1-2; the D gene is possibly TRBD1 (6 bases). Trimming took off 5 bases at V and 8 bases at J, with 21 bases between the two ends. In germline, CDR1 is SGHTA, CDR2 FQGTGA. The length of the CDR3 is 15 residues. The CDR3 protein is CASSPNPSDRSGYTF. CDR3 coding DNA: TGTGCCAGCAGCCCAAATCCCTCCGACAGGTCCGGCTACACCTTC.

The chain couples TRBV7-9 to TRBJ1-4; 7 bases map to TRBD1. J lost 7 bases, V lost 6 bases, and 8 bases had no gene match. The CDR3 sequence is 14 residues long. From germline, CDR1 is SEHNR and CDR2 FQNEAQ (reference sequence). The CDR3 is CASRSQGFGEKLFF. CDR3 nucleotide sequence: TGTGCCAGCAGGTCACAGGGGTTCGGTGAAAAACTGTTTTTT. Full variable domain (rest looked up from reference TRBV7-9 and TRBJ1-4): DTGVSQNPRHKITKRGQNVTFRCDPISEHNRLYWYRQTLGQGPEFLTYFQNEAQLEKSRLLSDRFSAERPKGSFSTLEIQRTEQGDSAMYLCASRSQGFGEKLFFGSGTQLSVL.

The chain employs TRBV7-9 and TRBJ1-3, with TRBD1 as a possible D gene (5 bases). CDR1 is SEHNR and CDR2 is FQNEAQ in the germline V gene (reference sequence). V was pared by 2 bases and J by 10 bases, with 18 bases between. The length of the CDR3 is 15 residues. The CDR3 is CASSLKAGIPPTIYF. The DNA for the CDR3 is TGTGCCAGCAGCTTAAAGGCAGGGATACCCCCAACCATATATTTT.

This clonotype turned up a few times. The chain joins TRBV27 to TRBJ1-2; 8 nucleotides agree with TRBD1. This CDR3 has 14 amino acids. Germline loops: CDR1 MNHEY, CDR2 SMNVEV (reference sequence). The ends lost 6 bases at V and 2 bases at J; junction bases unmatched: 5. CDR3 DNA: TGTGCCAGCAGCCGACAGGGGCAAAACTATGGCTACACCTTC. Encoded protein: CASSRQGQNYGYTF.